Shown below are 5 T cell receptor beta chains from a single sample sequenced in a study of vaccination and CD4 T cells after COVID-19 (dated by TCRdb to 2022 to 2024). No cognate antigen is known for these TCRs. Library preparation employed PCR. This sample was sequenced with an Illumina iSeq 100. At the Johns Hopkins FTIC core, DNA from the cultured CD4+ T cells underwent TCR sequencing with the Oncomine TCR Beta short-read assay. The public reads were reprocessed in TCRdb via fastp at Q25 and MiXCR, keeping in-frame beta chains. Rows with a matching CDR3 protein are joined into one entry that keeps the most common DNA and genes. The sample yields around 3,800 distinct CDR3 sequences; 17% were counted once. The top ten clones comprise 15% to 20% of the sample. Read against the paper, the sample's treatment or condition label means: roughly 11-day PBMC culture with coronavirus spike peptide pools or control peptides (ViraFEST assay).

The specimen sequenced was CD4+ T cells from blood, cultured in vitro. These receptors were collected from a human donor who had recovered from COVID-19.

This clonotype has a handful of counts. The rearrangement uses TRBV2 and TRBJ2-3, with D possibly being TRBD1 or TRBD2 (5 bases each). The CDR3 is 13 residues long. In germline, CDR1 is SNHLY, CDR2 FYNNEI. V lost 7 bases to trimming and J lost 9 bases, with 17 bases between them. CDR3 residues: CASTQPRGRTQYF. CDR3 sequence (DNA): TGTGCCAGCACCCAGCCTCGGGGCAGAACGCAGTATTTT.

The chain combines TRBV7-3 with TRBJ2-3; D gene unclear. CDR1 is SGHTA, CDR2 FQGTGA, per germline. V lost 6 bases, J lost 8 bases, and 15 bases lay in between. This CDR3 has 13 residues. The CDR3 bases are TGTGCCAGCAGTTTGGGTGGGGAAGGTACGCAGTATTTT. Protein sequence: CASSLGGEGTQYF.

This clonotype occurred a few times. The chain has TRBV7-2 and TRBJ1-1; D is undetermined. The germline gives CDR1 SGHTA, CDR2 FQGNSA. V was pared by 2 bases and J by 0 bases, with 10 bases between. CDR3 size: 15 residues. In DNA form, the CDR3 reads TGTGCCAGCAGCTTACAGTCCGGGATGAACACTGAAGCTTTCTTT. Residues: CASSLQSGMNTEAFF.

By share, this clonotype counts as medium-sized. J is TRBJ1-2 and V is TRBV20-1; maybe TRBD1 (5 bases). This CDR3 has 13 residues. Germline CDR1 reads DFQATT; CDR2 reads SNEGSKA (reference sequence). With 6 bases removed from V and 3 bases from J, the gap between germline ends came to 14 bases. CDR3: CSAVTAKDYGYTF. As DNA, the CDR3 is TGCAGTGCCGTGACAGCCAAAGACTATGGCTACACCTTC.

This clonotype is labeled large. The chain links TRBV7-2 to TRBJ1-5, with unresolved D. The CDR3 contains 13 residues. Germline V gene lookup returns CDR1 SGHTA and CDR2 FQGNSA. Trimming removed 8 bases from V and 2 bases from J, with 10 bases in between. DNA of the CDR3: TGTGCCAGCGCCATGAGTGGCAATCAGCCCCAGCATTTT. As protein: CASAMSGNQPQHF.